These T cell receptor beta chains were read from a single sample in a study of T cells after yellow fever vaccination. TCRdb used MiXCR to reprocess the 5' RACE reads, holding one entry per CDR3 protein. The sample includes about 330,000 distinct CDR3 sequences, roughly 8.3% of them seen just once. Sample: PBMCs, taken about 49 days after the first yellow fever vaccination. The receptor set was obtained from a man aged 18 to 30 who received the YFV17D yellow fever vaccine. CDR3s include the opening cysteine and the closing phenylalanine or tryptophan. The D gene is left open where the match is weak. Rows may omit the clone size; those that give it use once, few, many or a size class.

>.|TRBJ1-1|.|TRBV7-9
CASSRPGREAFF
TGTGCCAGCAGCCGACCGGGACGTGAAGCTTTCTTT
>.|TRBJ1-2|.|TRBV5-4
CADIDFDGGYTF
TGTGCCGACATCGACTTTGACGGGGGCTACACCTTC
>few|TRBJ2-7|TRBD1|TRBV7-2
CASSFLPTGRYEQYF
TGTGCCAGCAGCTTTCTCCCGACAGGGCGGTACGAGCAGTACTTC
>many|TRBJ2-1|TRBD1|TRBV5-1
CASSRGQGFYNEQFF
TGCGCCAGCAGCCGCGGACAGGGTTTCTACAATGAGCAGTTCTTC
>.|TRBJ2-5|TRBD1|TRBV5-1
CASSPGTGIETQYF
TGCGCCAGCAGCCCTGGGACAGGGATAGAGACCCAGTACTTC
>.|TRBJ2-2|.|TRBV9
CASSAPGDLITGELFF
TGTGCCAGCAGCGCGCCCGGGGACCTTATCACCGGGGAGCTGTTTTTT
>.|TRBJ2-7|.|TRBV7-2
CASSLMSFSSYEQYF
TGTGCCAGCAGCTTAATGAGCTTCTCTAGCTACGAGCAGTACTTC
>few|TRBJ1-2|.|TRBV12-3/TRBV12-4
CASSDPPYGYTF
TGTGCCAGCAGCGACCCGCCCTATGGCTACACCTTC
>.|TRBJ1-2|.|TRBV7-9
CASSSSIPGIGYGYTF
TGTGCCAGCAGCTCCTCGATTCCCGGCATCGGCTATGGCTACACCTTC
>few|TRBJ2-5|.|TRBV18
CASSPVPGSETQYF
TGTGCCAGCTCACCAGTGCCAGGTTCGGAGACCCAGTACTTC
>.|TRBJ1-1|.|TRBV28
CASREGETEAFF
TGTGCCAGCAGAGAGGGGGAGACTGAAGCTTTCTTT
>few|TRBJ1-2|TRBD1|TRBV20-1
CSARPGQQNYGYTF
TGCAGTGCTAGACCGGGACAGCAAAACTATGGCTACACCTTC
>few|TRBJ1-1|.|TRBV12-3/TRBV12-4
CASVPTGNTEAFF
TGTGCCAGCGTTCCCACGGGGAACACTGAAGCTTTCTTT
>few|TRBJ1-6|TRBD1|TRBV5-1
CASSLTGAERSPLHF
TGCGCCAGCAGCTTGACAGGGGCGGAAAGATCACCCCTCCACTTT
>few|TRBJ2-3|TRBD2|TRBV3-1
CASSQLAAATDTQYF
TGTGCCAGCAGCCAACTAGCGGCGGCTACAGATACGCAGTATTTT
>.|TRBJ2-1|TRBD1|TRBV18
CASSPGTGLREQFF
TGTGCCAGCTCACCCGGGACAGGGTTACGTGAGCAGTTCTTC
>few|TRBJ2-5|.|TRBV25-1
CASREDRYQETQYF
TGTGCCAGCAGAGAGGACAGATACCAAGAGACCCAGTACTTC
>.|TRBJ2-3|.|TRBV11-2
CASSFGTADTQYF
TGTGCCAGCAGCTTCGGGACCGCAGATACGCAGTATTTT
>many|TRBJ2-3|.|TRBV18
CASVWPEGDTQYF
TGTGCCAGCGTCTGGCCCGAGGGGGATACGCAGTATTTT
>few|TRBJ1-5|.|TRBV7-9
CASRAAGNQPQHF
TGTGCCAGCCGGGCCGCGGGCAATCAGCCCCAGCATTTT
>.|TRBJ2-2|TRBD1|TRBV5-5
CASSRGQGRTGELFF
TGTGCCAGCAGCCGGGGACAGGGGAGAACCGGGGAGCTGTTTTTT
>.|TRBJ2-1|.|TRBV12-3/TRBV12-4
CASSFVGILGNEQFF
TGTGCCAGCAGTTTTGTGGGGATTTTAGGCAATGAGCAGTTCTTC
>few|TRBJ2-3|.|TRBV13
CASSLVYGTDTQYF
TGTGCCAGCAGCTTAGTATATGGGACAGATACGCAGTATTTT
>.|TRBJ2-3|.|TRBV5-1
CASSIPEEDTQYF
TGCGCCAGCAGCATCCCAGAGGAAGATACGCAGTATTTT
>.|TRBJ1-1|.|TRBV5-6
CASNGGTRVRTEAFF
TGTGCCAGCAACGGTGGGACGAGGGTCCGGACTGAAGCTTTCTTT
>.|TRBJ1-1|.|TRBV11-2
CASKNILRRGDFF
TGTGCCAGCAAGAATATCCTGCGACGTGGAGATTTCTTT
>many|TRBJ2-7|.|TRBV7-2
CASSLGTSSYYEQYF
TGTGCCAGCAGCTTAGGCACGTCCTCCTACTACGAGCAGTACTTC
>few|TRBJ2-3|.|TRBV9
CASSLMTHSTDTQYF
TGTGCCAGCAGCTTGATGACCCATAGCACAGATACGCAGTATTTT
>.|TRBJ2-2|.|TRBV7-3
CASSLFLNTGELFF
TGTGCCAGCAGCTTATTCCTAAACACCGGGGAGCTGTTTTTT
>few|TRBJ1-4|.|TRBV5-1
CASSPSMGELFF
TGCGCCAGCAGCCCCTCCATGGGAGAACTGTTTTTT
>.|TRBJ2-1|TRBD2|TRBV10-1
CASSIAGGRNEQFF
TGCGCCAGCAGTATAGCGGGGGGGCGTAATGAGCAGTTCTTC
>.|TRBJ1-2|TRBD1|TRBV4-2
CASDPGQGQRYTF
TGTGCCAGCGACCCTGGACAGGGGCAGCGCTACACCTTC
>.|TRBJ1-1|TRBD1|TRBV14
CASSQEYPGTGGLSEAFF
TGTGCCAGCAGCCAAGAATATCCCGGGACAGGTGGTTTATCTGAAGCTTTCTTT
>.|TRBJ1-1|.|TRBV12-3/TRBV12-4
CASILDFRNTEAFF
TGTGCCAGCATCCTAGATTTTAGGAACACTGAAGCTTTCTTT
>.|TRBJ2-2|.|TRBV9
CASSVVGYGELFF
TGTGCCAGCAGCGTAGTAGGATACGGGGAGCTGTTTTTT
>few|TRBJ2-3|.|TRBV4-2
CASSQDRPRDTQYF
TGTGCCAGCAGCCAAGATAGGCCACGGGATACGCAGTATTTT
>many|TRBJ1-1|.|TRBV7-2
CASSLEVGGEAFF
TGTGCCAGCAGCTTAGAGGTTGGGGGTGAAGCTTTCTTT
>few|TRBJ1-5|TRBD1|TRBV20-1
CSARRLARTGWRNRMGQPQHF
TGCAGTGCTAGACGACTTGCCCGGACAGGGTGGCGGAACCGAATGGGTCAGCCCCAGCATTTT
>.|TRBJ1-3|TRBD1|TRBV7-2
CTSSFTGVVSGNTIYF
TGTACCAGCAGCTTTACAGGGGTCGTGTCTGGAAACACCATATATTTT
>.|TRBJ2-4|TRBD1|TRBV27
CASSVSGTGGPIQYF
TGTGCCAGCAGTGTCTCCGGGACAGGGGGCCCCATTCAGTACTTC
>few|TRBJ1-5|.|TRBV20-1
CSARAPQGAQHF
TGCAGTGCTAGAGCTCCTCAAGGGGCCCAGCATTTT
>few|TRBJ2-1|.|TRBV5-1
CASSLGWGAAVNEQFF
TGCGCCAGCAGCTTGGGGTGGGGGGCCGCGGTGAATGAGCAGTTCTTC
>few|TRBJ2-4|.|TRBV9
CASSSARGRGIQYF
TGTGCCAGCAGCTCTGCTCGGGGAAGAGGCATTCAGTACTTC
>.|TRBJ2-5|TRBD1|TRBV5-1
CASSFIQGARETQYF
TGCGCCAGCAGCTTTATACAGGGGGCAAGGGAGACCCAGTACTTC
>.|TRBJ2-1|.|TRBV7-9
CASSLSESSYNEQFF
TGTGCCAGCAGCTTAAGCGAGAGCTCCTACAATGAGCAGTTCTTC
>.|TRBJ2-2|TRBD1|TRBV7-3
CASSMTGVTGELFF
TGTGCCAGCAGCATGACAGGGGTCACCGGGGAGCTGTTTTTT
>.|TRBJ1-6|.|TRBV4-2
CASSQDPTGTTNSPLHF
TGTGCCAGCAGCCAAGATCCGACCGGGACAACAAATTCACCCCTCCACTTT
>.|TRBJ1-5|.|TRBV4-3
CASSQGPFQPQHF
TGCGCCAGCAGCCAGGGACCTTTTCAGCCCCAGCATTTT
>.|TRBJ2-1|TRBD2|TRBV6-1
CASRIGTSLHEQFF
TGTGCCAGCAGGATCGGGACTAGCCTCCATGAGCAGTTCTTC
>.|TRBJ2-3|.|TRBV6-2/TRBV6-3
CASSYSIRSLTDTQYF
TGTGCCAGCAGTTACTCGATAAGGAGTCTCACAGATACGCAGTATTTT
>.|TRBJ1-1|.|TRBV25-1
CASSKSKLRVDTEAFF
TGTGCCAGCAGTAAAAGTAAGCTCAGGGTGGATACTGAAGCTTTCTTT
>.|TRBJ2-5|.|TRBV7-2
CASSLSNRRRETQYF
TGTGCCAGCAGTCTTAGCAACCGCCGACGAGAGACCCAGTACTTC
>.|TRBJ2-7|.|TRBV10-3
CAISGSGTYEQYF
TGTGCCATCAGTGGTAGCGGAACGTACGAGCAGTACTTC
>few|TRBJ2-3|.|TRBV9
CASSVGLSYTDTQYF
TGTGCCAGCAGCGTAGGCCTTAGCTACACAGATACGCAGTATTTT
>few|TRBJ1-2|.|TRBV3-1
CASSQEGSQGYTF
TGTGCCAGCAGCCAAGAGGGGTCGCAAGGCTACACCTTC
>many|TRBJ2-5|TRBD2|TRBV9
CASSVATGGLETQYF
TGTGCCAGCAGCGTAGCTACGGGGGGGCTGGAGACCCAGTACTTC
>.|TRBJ2-1|.|TRBV7-9
CASSILLISSYNEQFF
TGTGCCAGCAGCATATTATTGATCAGCTCCTACAATGAGCAGTTCTTC
>many|TRBJ2-5|.|TRBV4-1
CASSQFPAKETQYF
TGCGCCAGCAGCCAATTTCCAGCTAAAGAGACCCAGTACTTC
>few|TRBJ2-1|TRBD2|TRBV6-1
CASAGGSYNEQFF
TGTGCCAGCGCGGGGGGATCTTACAATGAGCAGTTCTTC